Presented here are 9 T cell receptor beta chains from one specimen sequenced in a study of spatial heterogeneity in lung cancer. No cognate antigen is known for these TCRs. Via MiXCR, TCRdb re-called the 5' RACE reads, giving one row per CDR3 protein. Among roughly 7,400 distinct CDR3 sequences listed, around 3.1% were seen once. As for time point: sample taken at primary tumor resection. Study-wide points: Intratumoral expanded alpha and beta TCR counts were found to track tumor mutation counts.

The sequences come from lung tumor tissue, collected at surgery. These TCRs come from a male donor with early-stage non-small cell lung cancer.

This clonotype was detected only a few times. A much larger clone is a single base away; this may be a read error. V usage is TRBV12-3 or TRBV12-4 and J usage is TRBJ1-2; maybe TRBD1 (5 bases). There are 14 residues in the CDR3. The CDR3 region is CASSLQGANYGYNF. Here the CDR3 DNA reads TGTGCCAGCAGTCTGCAGGGAGCTAACTATGGCTACAACTTC.

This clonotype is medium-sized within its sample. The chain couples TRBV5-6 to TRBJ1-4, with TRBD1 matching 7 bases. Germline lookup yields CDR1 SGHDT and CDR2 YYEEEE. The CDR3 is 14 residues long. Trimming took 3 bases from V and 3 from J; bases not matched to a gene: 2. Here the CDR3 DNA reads TGTGCCAGCAGCTCGGGACAGCCTAATGAAAAACTGTTTTTT. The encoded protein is CASSSGQPNEKLFF. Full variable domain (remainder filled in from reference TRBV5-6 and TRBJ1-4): DAGVTQSPTHLIKTRGQQVTLRCSPKSGHDTVSWYQQALGQGPQFIFQYYEEEERQRGNFPDRFSGHQFPNYSSELNVNALLLGDSALYLCASSSGQPNEKLFFGSGTQLSVL.

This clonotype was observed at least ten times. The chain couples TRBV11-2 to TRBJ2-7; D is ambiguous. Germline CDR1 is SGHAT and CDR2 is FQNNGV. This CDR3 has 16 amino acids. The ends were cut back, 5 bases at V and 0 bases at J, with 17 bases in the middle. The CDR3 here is CASSSSLAYRSYEQYF. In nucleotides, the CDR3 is TGTGCCAGCAGCAGCTCCCTCGCCTATCGCTCCTACGAGCAGTACTTC.

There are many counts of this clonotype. CDR3 nucleotides: TGTGCCAGCAGCGTTACTAGCGGGGAGGCAGATACGCAGTATTTT. Translation gives CASSVTSGEADTQYF. V gene TRBV14 combines with J gene TRBJ2-3; TRBD2 matches 10 bases. J gave up 4 bases and V 5 bases, and 6 bases lay outside the gene matches. This CDR3 is 15 amino acids long. The germline CDR1 and CDR2 sequences are SGHDN and FVKESK.

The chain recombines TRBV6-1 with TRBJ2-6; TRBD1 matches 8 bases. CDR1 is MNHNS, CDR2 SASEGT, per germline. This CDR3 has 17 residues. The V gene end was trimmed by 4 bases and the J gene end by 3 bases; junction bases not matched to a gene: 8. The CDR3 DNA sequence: TGTGCCAGCAGTGGGGGACAGGAGAATTTTGGGGCCAACGTCCTGACTTTC. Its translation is CASSGGQENFGANVLTF.

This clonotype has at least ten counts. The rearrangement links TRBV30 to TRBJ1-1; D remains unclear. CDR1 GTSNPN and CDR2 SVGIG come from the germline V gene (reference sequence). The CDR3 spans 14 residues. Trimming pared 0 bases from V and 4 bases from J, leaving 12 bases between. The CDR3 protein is CAWSVLDRFTEAFF. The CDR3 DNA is TGTGCCTGGAGTGTACTTGATAGATTCACTGAAGCTTTCTTT. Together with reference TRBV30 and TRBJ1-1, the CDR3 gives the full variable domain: SQTIHQWPATLVQPVGSPLSLECTVEGTSNPNLYWYRQAAGRGLQLLFYSVGIGQISSEVPQNLSASRPQDRQFILSSKKLLLSDSGFYLCAWSVLDRFTEAFFGQGTRLTVV.

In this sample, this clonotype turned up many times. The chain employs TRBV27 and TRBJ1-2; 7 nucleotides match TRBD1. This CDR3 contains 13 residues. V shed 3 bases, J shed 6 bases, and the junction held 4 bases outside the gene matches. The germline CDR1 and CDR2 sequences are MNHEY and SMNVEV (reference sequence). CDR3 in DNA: TGTGCCAGCAGTTTCGGAGGGGGCGATGGCTACACCTTC. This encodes CASSFGGGDGYTF.

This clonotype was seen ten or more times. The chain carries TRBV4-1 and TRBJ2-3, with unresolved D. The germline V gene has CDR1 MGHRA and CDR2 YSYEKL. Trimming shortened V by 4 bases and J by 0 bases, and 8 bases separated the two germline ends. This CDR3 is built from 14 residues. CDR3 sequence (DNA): TGCGCCAGCAGCCCGACGGCAAGCACAGATACGCAGTATTTT. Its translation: CASSPTASTDTQYF.

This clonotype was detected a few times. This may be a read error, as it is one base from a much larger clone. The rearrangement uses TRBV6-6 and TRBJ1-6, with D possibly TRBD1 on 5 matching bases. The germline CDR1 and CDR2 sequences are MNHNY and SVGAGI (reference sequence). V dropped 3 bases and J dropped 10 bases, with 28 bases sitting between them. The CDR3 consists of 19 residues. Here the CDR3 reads CASSYYGGKGRGVSSPLHF. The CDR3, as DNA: TGTGCCAGCAGTTATTACGGTGGAAAGGGAAGGGGTGTTTCCTCACCCCTCCACTTT.